The rows below give T cell receptor beta chains drawn from one sample of a study of OX40 agonist ivuxolimab in advanced cancers. Produced via immunoSEQ multiplex PCR; TCRdb's table is partial and in-frame only. In the table there are 65,000 to 95,000 clones, roughly 84% of which are singletons. Sequencing was performed on CD4+ or CD8+ T cells sorted from blood, taken in a trial of the OX40 agonist ivuxolimab. These receptors were obtained from an adult with an advanced solid tumor such as melanoma, head and neck, liver or kidney cancer. The CDR3 runs from the conserved cysteine through the conserved F or W. Each record gives: D gene, J gene, clone size, V gene, CDR3 protein, CDR3 DNA. A D gene is named only where the DNA matches it firmly. Clone size is given for some rows only: seen once, a few or many times, or a class if the clone is expanded.

TRBD2 TRBJ2-7 - TRBV18 CASSPGTSGGYEQYF TGTGCCAGCTCACCAGGGACTAGCGGGGGCTACGAGCAGTACTTC
- TRBJ2-7 - TRBV5-7 CASSLGMGPITYEQYF TGTGCCAGCAGCTTGGGTATGGGACCCATAACCTACGAGCAGTACTTC
- TRBJ2-7 - TRBV30 CAWSNPGLVSHEQYF TGTGCCTGGAGTAATCCGGGATTAGTTTCACACGAGCAGTACTTC
- TRBJ2-5 few TRBV5-6 CASSLAGRGQETQYF TGTGCCAGCAGCCTGGCAGGTAGGGGGCAAGAGACCCAGTACTTC
- TRBJ2-7 - TRBV20-1 CSATKDEQYF TGCAGTGCTACAAAGGACGAGCAGTACTTC
TRBD2 TRBJ2-5 - TRBV19 CASSIGSGAVQETQYF TGTGCCAGTAGTATTGGCAGCGGGGCCGTCCAAGAGACCCAGTACTTC
TRBD2 TRBJ2-3 - TRBV5-4 CASSRSGTRADTQYF TGTGCCAGCAGCCGTTCCGGGACTAGAGCAGATACGCAGTATTTT
- TRBJ1-4 once TRBV30 CAWSGTNEKLFF TGTGCCTGGAGTGGAACTAATGAAAAACTGTTTTTT
- TRBJ1-2 - TRBV10-2 CASRQQRANYGYTF TGCGCCAGCAGGCAACAGCGTGCTAACTATGGCTACACCTTC
TRBD2 TRBJ2-7 - TRBV11-2 CASSGRAGEQYF TGTGCCAGTAGCGGGAGGGCGGGCGAGCAGTACTTC
- TRBJ1-1 - TRBV19 CASSIGLLNTEAFF TGTGCCAGTAGTATTGGTCTTTTAAACACTGAAGCTTTCTTT
TRBD1 TRBJ1-2 - TRBV7-9 CASSTGQGRNGYTF TGTGCCAGCAGCACTGGACAGGGGCGGAATGGCTACACCTTC
- TRBJ1-1 - TRBV28 CASSEGGNRGAFF TGTGCCAGCAGTGAGGGCGGGAACAGAGGAGCTTTCTTT
- TRBJ2-1 - TRBV4-1 CASSHTLASRINEQFF TGCGCCAGCAGCCATACTCTAGCCTCCCGGATCAATGAGCAGTTCTTC
TRBD1 TRBJ2-4 - TRBV9 CASSIEGAGKNIQYF TGTGCCAGCAGCATAGAGGGGGCAGGCAAAAACATTCAGTACTTC
- TRBJ2-4 - TRBV2 CASSGTALAKNIQYF TGTGCCAGCAGTGGGACAGCTTTAGCCAAAAACATTCAGTACTTC
TRBD1 TRBJ1-5 - TRBV7-2 CASSFAGTGVQPQHF TGTGCCAGCAGCTTCGCCGGGACAGGGGTTCAGCCCCAGCATTTT
- TRBJ2-1 - TRBV7-8 CASSLGQSYNEQFF TGTGCCAGCAGCTTAGGGCAGTCCTACAATGAGCAGTTCTTC
TRBD2 TRBJ2-7 - TRBV6-5 CASEPGTSGLYEQYF TGTGCCAGCGAACCCGGGACTAGCGGGCTCTACGAGCAGTACTTC
TRBD1 TRBJ2-5 - TRBV6-1 CASSESRGRETQYF TGTGCCAGCAGTGAAAGCAGGGGGCGAGAGACCCAGTACTTC
TRBD1 TRBJ1-5 few TRBV19 CASSTGTGGGQPQHF TGTGCCAGTAGTACAGGGACAGGGGGCGGTCAGCCCCAGCATTTT
- TRBJ2-7 - TRBV6-1 CASSRHLIESYEQYF TGTGCCAGCAGCCGCCATCTTATAGAGTCCTACGAGCAGTACTTC
- TRBJ1-2 - TRBV5-4 CASSFPGSMGGYTF TGTGCCAGCAGCTTTCCCGGGAGCATGGGTGGCTACACCTTC
- TRBJ1-1 - TRBV6-1 CASSGFQGTEAFF TGTGCCAGCAGTGGGTTCCAGGGGACTGAAGCTTTCTTT
- TRBJ1-2 - TRBV29-1 CSVAGTLYGYTF TGCAGCGTTGCGGGGACCCTCTATGGCTACACCTTC
- TRBJ2-5 once TRBV11-2 CASSRGDRRETQYF TGTGCCAGCAGCCGGGGGGACAGGCGAGAGACCCAGTACTTC
- TRBJ1-1 few TRBV28 CASRPPQNTEAFF TGTGCCAGCAGACCACCACAGAACACTGAAGCTTTCTTT
TRBD1 TRBJ1-6 - TRBV4-3 CASSPGGPDSPLHF TGCGCCAGCAGCCCAGGGGGGCCAGATTCACCCCTCCACTTT
- TRBJ1-2 - TRBV28 CASSLRGNYGYTF TGTGCCAGCAGTTTGAGGGGTAACTATGGCTACACCTTC
- TRBJ2-2 - TRBV6-5 CASRFLGNTGELFF TGTGCCAGCAGGTTTCTAGGGAACACCGGGGAGCTGTTTTTT
- TRBJ1-4 - TRBV28 CASSFNRATNEKLFF TGTGCCAGCAGTTTCAACAGGGCAACTAATGAAAAACTGTTTTTT
TRBD1 TRBJ2-7 few TRBV4-3 CASSHGQGYEQYF TGCGCCAGCAGCCATGGACAGGGCTACGAGCAGTACTTC
TRBD1 TRBJ2-1 - TRBV10-3 CAISQGTGGSNEQFF TGTGCCATCAGTCAAGGGACAGGGGGCTCGAATGAGCAGTTCTTC
- TRBJ1-2 - TRBV2 CASSEDRVGYTF TGTGCCAGCAGTGAAGATCGGGTTGGCTACACCTTC
- TRBJ1-1 - TRBV7-3 CASSLRGSLSLKDTEAFF TGTGCCAGCAGCTTAAGGGGCAGCCTAAGCCTAAAGGACACTGAAGCTTTCTTT
- TRBJ1-1 - TRBV30 CAWTSTASTEAFF TGTGCCTGGACATCGACGGCGAGCACTGAAGCTTTCTTT
TRBD2 TRBJ2-5 once TRBV6-1 CASKPGGPGETQYF TGTGCCAGCAAACCGGGGGGGCCTGGAGAGACCCAGTACTTC
- TRBJ1-2 - TRBV4-2 CASSQQAKMGEGYTF TGTGCCAGCAGCCAGCAGGCAAAGATGGGGGAAGGCTACACCTTC
TRBD2 TRBJ2-1 - TRBV9 CASSVVSGGNEQFF TGTGCCAGCAGCGTAGTAAGCGGGGGGAATGAGCAGTTCTTC
- TRBJ2-1 - TRBV9 CASSVAASGNEQFF TGTGCCAGCAGCGTAGCGGCAAGCGGCAATGAGCAGTTCTTC
TRBD1 TRBJ1-1 - TRBV12-5 CASGLTTGLAGNTEAFF TGTGCTAGTGGTCTGACGACAGGGTTGGCGGGGAACACTGAAGCTTTCTTT
TRBD1 TRBJ1-5 once TRBV15 CATSREAPDRVGQPQHF TGTGCCACCAGCAGAGAAGCCCCTGACAGGGTTGGACAGCCCCAGCATTTT
- TRBJ1-3 - TRBV11-2 CASSLDSTAGNTIYF TGTGCCAGCAGCTTAGATTCCACGGCTGGAAACACCATATATTTT
- TRBJ2-2 - TRBV14 CASSQLRNTGELFF TGTGCCAGCAGCCAACTTCGGAACACCGGGGAGCTGTTTTTT
- TRBJ1-2 - TRBV9 CASSVEGMSRGYTF TGTGCCAGCAGCGTGGAGGGTATGTCGCGTGGCTACACCTTC
- TRBJ2-7 - TRBV7-2 CASGLLAASYEQYF TGTGCCAGCGGGTTGTTAGCGGCCTCCTACGAGCAGTACTTC
- TRBJ2-7 once TRBV28 CASSYAYEQYF TGTGCCAGCAGTTACGCCTACGAGCAGTACTTC
TRBD2 TRBJ2-1 few TRBV9 CASSVRLAEVDNEQFF TGTGCCAGCAGCGTAAGACTAGCGGAAGTAGACAATGAGCAGTTCTTC
- TRBJ2-4 - TRBV29-1 CSVLQGLIAKNIQYF TGCAGCGTCTTACAGGGTCTGATAGCCAAAAACATTCAGTACTTC
- TRBJ2-3 - TRBV7-6 CASSLTGDGRTDTQYF TGTGCCAGCAGCTTAACGGGAGACGGAAGGACAGATACGCAGTATTTT
TRBD2 TRBJ2-1 - TRBV6-4 CASRALAGDEQFF TGTGCCAGCAGGGCACTAGCGGGAGATGAGCAGTTCTTC
- TRBJ1-4 - TRBV19 CASSTTGAPFGLFF TGTGCCAGTAGTACCACTGGCGCTCCGTTTGGACTGTTTTTT
- TRBJ2-5 - TRBV7-6 CASSFGLQETQYF TGTGCCAGCAGCTTCGGACTGCAAGAGACCCAGTACTTC
- TRBJ1-6 - TRBV7-2 CASSSRRTRSSYNSPLHF TGTGCCAGCAGCTCGAGGAGAACAAGGAGCTCCTATAATTCACCCCTCCACTTT